This T cell receptor (beta chain) was identified during a study of blood T cells in healthy people across ages (dated by TCRdb to about 2015). For context, the study as a whole: Template switching captured roughly one uniquely barcoded TCR beta cDNA molecule per two T cells in model experiments. The study measured age-related changes in TCR beta repertoire diversity using deep sequencing normalized with unique cDNA molecular identifiers. Using the same blood draw, the study looked at two additional independent replicas of 1 million unique cDNA reads for two donors, one aged 18 to 29 and the other aged 80 or older. The donors were split into four age groups: young (average 16 years), middle-aged (about 40), aged (approximately 59) and long-lived (over 80).

This clonotype showed up just a few times. This clone's antigen is unknown. Per-base qualities were not stored, and no clone one base away is much larger. V is pared back by 3 bases and J by 5 bases, with 15 bases lying between the germline termini. The germline V gene specifies SGDLS as CDR1 and YYNGEE as CDR2. The CDR3, cysteine through phenylalanine, is 14 amino acids long. The only DNA kept is the CDR3, 42 bases in frame from the first base. Donors were 30 to 45 systemically healthy Caucasian individuals from Russia aged roughly 6 to 95 years. Around 10 milliliters of peripheral blood were drawn from each donor into EDTA-treated Vacutainer tubes. PBMCs were isolated by Ficoll-Paque density-gradient centrifugation, with at least 6 million obtained per sample. Trizol reagent was used to extract total RNA from the PBMCs, yielding at least 6 micrograms per sample. For every donor, flow cytometry on a PBMC aliquot measured the percentage of naive CD45RAhigh/CD27high T cells.

Study-wide conclusions, independent of this receptor: The long-lived group showed more naive CD4+ T cells, fewer expanded clones and increased TCR diversity than the aged group, suggesting age selection. Because profiling used bulk unsorted PBMCs, naive and antigen-experienced compartments could not be compared conclusively. Because the CMV infection status of the donors was unknown, age-related changes in expanded clonotypes may potentially have been confounded. As age increased, observed TCR beta diversity per million T cells dropped in a roughly linear way, and a significant reduction was already evident by age around 41. A strong correlation was found between observed TCR beta diversity and the percentage of naive T cells measured by flow cytometry. Estimates of total diversity from one million sequenced T cells were regarded as lower bounds and underestimates.

Receptor libraries were prepared by 5' RACE. Reads for this sample came from an Illumina HiSeq 2500. A second PCR of roughly 6 to 11 cycles was run with a J-beta primer mix and a sample-barcoded 5' primer. A template-switch 5' adaptor carrying 12 random nucleotides introduced a unique molecular identifier onto each TCR beta cDNA molecule. At least 2.5 million CDR3-containing paired-end reads were obtained from each sample. All of the RNA was converted into first-strand cDNA using the Mint cDNA synthesis kit, with a TRBC-specific oligonucleotide serving as the primer. Following uracil-DNA glycosylase treatment, a first 18-cycle PCR with universal primers M1SS and BC2_uni_R was performed on all cDNA. The original methods were these. Each sample was normalized by randomly selecting 1 million high-quality reads, each carrying a distinct molecular identifier. Instead of being binned into consensus sequences, reads that shared molecular identifiers were thrown out. MiTCR, set to a Q25 quality threshold and the strictest error-elimination algorithm, was used for CDR3 identification, clonotype clustering and error correction. A nonparametric unseen species model with Euler transformation was used to estimate a lower bound on total TCR beta diversity. TCRdb's own reprocessing of the public reads used fastp at Q25 and MiXCR and kept productive beta chains. Each CDR3 protein appears once, grouped with its most common genes and DNA. The V and J calls and clone size come from TCRdb's table, not from the authors' own analysis. For this sample there are approximately 800,000 distinct CDR3 sequences; 25% appear just once. Of the sample, under 4.5% falls within the top ten clones.

These records were also assigned to another study, of T cells of mothers and their children. That second report states: Nine systemically healthy Caucasian individuals served as donors, namely three mothers together with their six children. cDNA synthesis consumed the entire amount of extracted RNA, loaded at about 1.6 ug RNA in each 15 ul reaction. In the second PCR, sample barcodes and 2-4 random nucleotides were introduced via the M1S primer. Over 8.5 million TCR beta CDR3 reads were obtained for each mother, and 2.7 million or so reads were obtained for each child. In both related and unrelated pairs, thymic selection shapes the output of TCR recombination in a similar way, with inherited differences having only a minor effect. Related mother-child pairs always showed normalized repertoire overlap that was slightly higher than in unrelated mother-child pairs, though the difference was never significant. No persistent microchimeric T cell clones were detected, at a sensitivity of 80 to 100 clones per million clonotypes. The study used deep NGS to compare TCR beta repertoires of mothers and children, seeking features distinguishing related mother-child pairs from unrelated individuals. Mothers averaged around 40 +/- 4 years of age and children averaged about 10 +/- 4 years. After adapter ligation with NEBNext reagents, the libraries were sequenced on Illumina HiSeq 2000 with 100+100 nt paired-end reads. To prevent cross-contamination, the mother and child libraries were prepared a month apart and were sequenced in separate runs. For each donor, between roughly 500,000 and 2,200,000 distinct TCR beta clonotypes were identified. Naive TCR beta clonotypes were estimated from low-frequency clonotypes matched to each donor's FACS-determined naive share, without sorting.

The sequence links TRBV9 to TRBJ2-7, with no reliable assignment of the D segment. The TCR originated in a boy under 18 in good health. Sequencing used blood. For the CDR3, the sequence is CASSAHGAWDEQYF. The DNA reads as follows: TGTGCCAGCAGCGCCCACGGCGCCTGGGACGAGCAGTACTTC.